This T cell receptor beta chain was captured in a study of identical twins. The CDR3 sequence is 15 residues long. Trimming cost V 0 bases and J 1 base, with 7 bases left between them. Germline lookup yields CDR1 DFQATT and CDR2 SNEGSKA (reference sequence). A single record per CDR3 protein comes from TCRdb applying MiXCR to the 5' RACE reads. The sample gives about 530,000 distinct CDR3 sequences, 13% to 15% of which show up once; roughly 0.42% is in the top ten. These data also formed part of another study, on yellow fever vaccine responses in identical twins.

Source material: CD4+ T cells sorted from blood. V gene TRBV20-1 combines with J gene TRBJ2-6; D is uncertain. This clonotype originated in a woman in her late teens or twenties in good health. The DNA for the CDR3 is TGCAGTGCTAGAGACTGGAATTCTGGGGCCAACGTCCTGACTTTC. Encoded protein: CSARDWNSGANVLTF.